A selection of T cell receptor beta chains follows, all from one sample in a study of cytomegalovirus exposure and HLA in healthy donors. The assay was immunoSEQ multiplex PCR, and TCRdb's table has in-frame clones only and misses some. The sample records about 110,000 clones, roughly two thirds being singletons. Sequencing used PBMCs. Receptors were obtained from a female donor in good health and CMV-seronegative. CDR3s include the opening cysteine and the closing phenylalanine or tryptophan. A D gene is named only where the DNA matches it firmly. Clone size is shown for a subset of rows, as once, few, many or a class of expanded clone.

clone_size | j_call | v_call | d_call | cdr3_nt | cdr3_aa
once | TRBJ2-5 | TRBV19 | TRBD2 | TGTGCCAGTAGCATCATAGCGGGAGGCTTACAAGAGACCCAGTACTTC | CASSIIAGGLQETQYF
. | TRBJ1-5 | TRBV28 | TRBD1 | TGTGCCAGCTCTGGGACAGGGGCTTTTCAGCCCCAGCATTTT | CASSGTGAFQPQHF
. | TRBJ1-1 | TRBV14 | . | TGTGCCAGCAGCCCCGTGGGCCGGGGGATGAACACTGAAGCTTTCTTT | CASSPVGRGMNTEAFF
. | TRBJ2-5 | TRBV11-2 | TRBD2 | TGTGCTAGCAGCTATAGGACTAGATCTCAAGAGACCCAGTACTTC | CASSYRTRSQETQYF
. | TRBJ2-7 | TRBV29-1 | TRBD2 | TGCAGCGTTGGAGAGGTGGTGGAGCGGGGATACTTC | CSVGEVVERGYF
. | TRBJ2-7 | TRBV19 | . | TGTGCCAGTAGTGCCCAACAGTTTACCCCCTACGAGCAGTACTTC | CASSAQQFTPYEQYF
. | TRBJ1-1 | TRBV5-1 | . | TGCGCCAGCAGCACCTACGAGATGAACACTGAAGCTTTCTTT | CASSTYEMNTEAFF
. | TRBJ2-7 | TRBV28 | TRBD2 | TGTGCCAGCAGTTTTGACCTAGCGGGTCTCTCCTACGAGCAGTACTTC | CASSFDLAGLSYEQYF
. | TRBJ2-3 | TRBV5-1 | TRBD1 | TGCGCCAGCAGCCAACTCCCGGGACAGGGGACAAATACGCAGTATTTT | CASSQLPGQGTNTQYF
. | TRBJ1-4 | TRBV6-6 | TRBD1 | TGTGCCAGCAGTTACGAGGGGGCAGGGGAAAAACTGTTTTTT | CASSYEGAGEKLFF
. | TRBJ1-1 | TRBV19 | . | TGTGCCAGTACGTGGGGTCAGCAGGGGAGTACCTACACTGAAGCTTTCTTT | CASTWGQQGSTYTEAFF
. | TRBJ2-1 | TRBV30 | . | TGTGCCTGGAGTGTATTCCAGGAGCAGTTCTTC | CAWSVFQEQFF
. | TRBJ2-7 | TRBV5-1 | TRBD2 | TGCGCCAGCAGCCCGGGACTAGCGGGCTACGAGCAGTACTTC | CASSPGLAGYEQYF
. | TRBJ1-1 | TRBV5-6 | TRBD1 | TGTGCCAGCAGCTTGGCCCCGGGACAGGGCTTCACTGAAGCTTTCTTT | CASSLAPGQGFTEAFF
few | TRBJ1-2 | TRBV7-9 | . | TGTGCCAGCAGCTTAGTCCGGCGGAACTATGGCTACACCTTC | CASSLVRRNYGYTF
. | TRBJ2-7 | TRBV15 | . | TGTGCCACCAGCAGAAAAGGACCCCCGGGGGAGCAGTACTTC | CATSRKGPPGEQYF
. | TRBJ2-7 | TRBV28 | . | TGTGCCAGCAGTTTATATACAGGGCGTTACGAGCAGTACTTC | CASSLYTGRYEQYF
. | TRBJ1-1 | TRBV11-1 | TRBD1 | TGTGCCAGCAGCCCCGGACAGGGAGGGAACACTGAAGCTTTCTTT | CASSPGQGGNTEAFF
. | TRBJ2-5 | TRBV30 | . | TGTGCCTGGAGGGACAGTGGGGAGACCCAGTACTTC | CAWRDSGETQYF
once | TRBJ2-7 | TRBV6-5 | . | TGTGCCAGCAGACCCGACGGACTCTACGAGCAGTACTTC | CASRPDGLYEQYF
. | TRBJ2-1 | TRBV20-1 | . | TGCAGTATATCGGGGAATGAGCAGTTCTTC | CSISGNEQFF
few | TRBJ2-7 | TRBV11-3 | TRBD1 | TGTGCCAGCAGCCTTCCCGGGACAGGGGCCTACGAGCAGTACTTC | CASSLPGTGAYEQYF
. | TRBJ1-1 | TRBV9 | . | TGTGCCAGCAGCGTAGGTCCGAGGGGGACTGAAGCTTTCTTT | CASSVGPRGTEAFF
few | TRBJ2-3 | TRBV6-4 | TRBD2 | TGTGCCAGCGGTGGGAGGGCCAGTGATACGCAGTATTTT | CASGGRASDTQYF
. | TRBJ2-1 | TRBV5-1 | TRBD2 | TGCGCCAGCAAGGCTAGCGGGACTTACAATGAGCAGTTCTTC | CASKASGTYNEQFF
. | TRBJ2-1 | TRBV28 | TRBD2 | TGTGCCAGCAGTTTACGAGGGGCTCTAGCGGGAGGGGGCGGAGCCTACAATGAGCAGTTCTTC | CASSLRGALAGGGGAYNEQFF
. | TRBJ2-2 | TRBV5-4 | TRBD1 | TGTGCCAGCAGCTTGGGGACAGGGGGCATAACCGGGGAGCTGTTTTTT | CASSLGTGGITGELFF
. | TRBJ1-1 | TRBV5-1 | . | TGCGCCAGCAGCCTAACAGCCGTTTCCATTGAAGCTTTCTTT | CASSLTAVSIEAFF
. | TRBJ2-2 | TRBV28 | . | TGTGCCAGCAGTGGGGGGGGGACACACACCGGGGAGCTGTTTTTT | CASSGGGTHTGELFF
. | TRBJ2-1 | TRBV7-6 | . | TGTGCCAGCAGCTCCCGCCCGAGGAATGAGCAGTTCTTC | CASSSRPRNEQFF